These 12 T cell receptor beta chains share one sample of origin, sequenced in a study of cytomegalovirus exposure and HLA in healthy donors. Primers: 60 Vbeta forward and 13 Jbeta reverse. TCRdb keeps only in-frame clones here, not all; method: immunoSEQ multiplex PCR. The repertoire holds 80,000 or so clones, with about 70% as singletons. Sequenced material: PBMCs. These receptors came from a male donor in good health and CMV-seropositive.

This rearrangement joins TRBV4-2 to TRBJ2-1, with TRBD2 matching over 8 bases. The CDR3 runs to 15 residues. V shed 1 base, J shed 6 bases, and the junction held 5 bases outside the gene matches. Germline V gene lookup returns CDR1 LGHNA and CDR2 YNFKEQ. The CDR3 sequence is CASSQAGGASNEQFF. CDR3 DNA sequence: TGTGCCAGCAGCCAAGCGGGGGGGGCTAGCAATGAGCAGTTCTTC.

The genes are TRBV7-9 and TRBJ2-7; D ambiguous. The germline V and J ends were trimmed by 1 base and 2 bases, with 6 bases remaining between them. Germline lookup yields CDR1 SEHNR and CDR2 FQNEAQ (reference sequence). The CDR3 is 13 residues long. CDR3 loop: CASSLGGPYEQYF. DNA for the CDR3: TGTGCCAGCAGCTTAGGAGGTCCCTACGAGCAGTACTTC.

This clone was counted only a few times. The CDR3 DNA follows: TGTGCCTGGAGTGTATGGGCGGGCTATGGCTACACCTTC. It encodes CAWSVWAGYGYTF. The rearrangement links TRBV30 to TRBJ1-2; D unresolved. Trimming took off 0 bases at V and 4 bases at J, with 9 bases between the two ends. Germline assignment: CDR1 GTSNPN and CDR2 SVGIG (reference sequence). The length of the CDR3 is 13 residues.

This chain links TRBV5-1 with TRBJ2-7, with TRBD1 matching 9 bases. Per germline, CDR1 SGHRS and CDR2 YFSETQ. The CDR3 runs to 15 residues. The trim removed 0 bases at V and 1 base at J, leaving 2 bases unmatched. In nucleotides, the CDR3 is TGCGCCAGCAGCTTGGTTGGGACAGGGTCCTACGAGCAGTACTTC. This sequence encodes CASSLVGTGSYEQYF.

The V gene is TRBV27, the J gene TRBJ2-7; TRBD2 aligns across 7 bases. J gave up 4 bases and V 6 bases, and 12 bases lay outside the gene matches. Germline CDR1 reads MNHEY; CDR2 reads SMNVEV (reference sequence). The CDR3 extends over 15 amino acids. CDR3 sequence: CASRETSDPSYEQYF. In nucleotides, the CDR3 is TGTGCCAGCAGAGAAACTAGCGACCCGTCGTACGAGCAGTACTTC.

The rearrangement uses TRBV10-3 and TRBJ1-1; 8 nucleotides agree with TRBD1. V was clipped by 5 bases and J by 3 bases; unmatched bases: 5. The CDR3 is 14 residues long. Germline CDR1 and CDR2: ENHRY and SYGVKD. CDR3 bases: TGTGCCATCAGTCGACAGGGGCCGGACACTGAAGCTTTCTTT. Its translation is CAISRQGPDTEAFF.

V is TRBV21-1 and J is TRBJ2-7; the table's D call, TRBD1, was not checked against the DNA. TRBV21-1 is flagged as a pseudogene. This CDR3 comprises 16 residues. CDR3 DNA sequence: TGTGCCAGCAGCAAGGCGGACAGGGAACCCTCCTACGAGCAGTACTTC. It is translated as CASSKADREPSYEQYF.

This chain links TRBV28 with TRBJ2-7; TRBD1 matches 9 bases. The V gene's germline CDR1 is MDHEN and CDR2 SYDVKM. The junction had 14 bases not matched to a gene; V was cut back by 7 bases and J by 7 bases. The CDR3 length is 15 residues. The CDR3 sequence is CASNFPGQGHTEQYF. CDR3 coding DNA: TGTGCCAGCAACTTTCCGGGACAGGGCCATACAGAGCAGTACTTC.

The chain couples TRBV7-2 to TRBJ2-5; possible D gene TRBD2, 6 bases. With 5 bases removed from V and 4 bases from J, the gap between germline ends came to 23 bases. The CDR3 is 17 residues long. Germline V gives CDR1 SGHTA, CDR2 FQGNSA. This CDR3 is CASSAHNDQGGRETQYF. The CDR3 region has the DNA TGTGCCAGCAGCGCCCACAACGACCAGGGAGGACGAGAGACCCAGTACTTC.

On this clone itself: One end of the junction does not line up with germline, which may come from a read error. This CDR3 is also generated by other DNA sequences in the sample. The V call is TRBV18, the J call TRBJ2-7; 10 nucleotides align to TRBD1. Per the germline V gene, CDR1 is KGHSH and CDR2 is LQKENI. The CDR3 has 15 amino acids. The CDR3 DNA reads TGTGCCAGCTCACTCACGGGACAGGGGATGTACGAGCAGTACTTT. Amino acid sequence: CASSLTGQGMYEQYF. Variable domain in full (rest from reference TRBV18 and TRBJ2-7): NAGVMQNPRHLVRRRGQEARLRCSPMKGHSHVYWYRQLPEEGLKFMVYLQKENIIDESGMPKERFSAEFPKEGPSILRIQQVVRGDSAAYFCASSLTGQGMYEQYFGPGTRLTVT.

The chain uses TRBV5-1 and TRBJ2-7; TRBD1 matches 9 bases. The CDR3 is 15 residues long. Germline V gene sequence: CDR1 SGHRS, CDR2 YFSETQ. After removal of 3 bases from V and 2 bases from J, the junction contained 6 bases not matched to a gene. This chain's CDR3 is CASSSVRDRAYEQYF. The CDR3, as DNA: TGCGCCAGCAGCTCCGTCCGGGACAGGGCCTACGAGCAGTACTTC.

V and J are TRBV5-5 and TRBJ1-1, with TRBD1 as a possible D gene (6 bases). The V gene lost 7 bases and the J gene lost 1 base, with 17 bases spanning the gap. In germline, CDR1 is SGHKS, CDR2 YYEKEE (reference sequence). CDR3 size: 15 residues. The CDR3 nucleotides read TGTGCCAGCCGTCGGCGGACAGCGACGAACACTGAAGCTTTCTTT. It specifies CASRRRTATNTEAFF.